A selection of T cell receptor beta chains follows, all from one sample in a study of cytomegalovirus exposure and HLA in healthy donors. Clones were sequenced by immunoSEQ multiplex PCR, and TCRdb holds only the in-frame ones, with some missing. This listing includes some 120,000 clones. The sequenced sample consisted of PBMCs. The source of these receptors is a man in his forties or fifties in good health and CMV-seronegative. CDR3s include the opening cysteine and the closing phenylalanine or tryptophan. Fields, in order: J gene, V gene, CDR3 protein.

j_gene: TRBJ2-4
v_gene: TRBV7-2
CDR3aa: CASSYRQGLPSF

j_gene: TRBJ2-3
v_gene: TRBV11-3
CDR3aa: CASTRLNPWPDTQYF

j_gene: TRBJ2-2
v_gene: TRBV10-2
CDR3aa: CASSEGLAPNTGELFF

j_gene: TRBJ2-2
v_gene: TRBV11-2
CDR3aa: CASSRGRRTGELFF

j_gene: TRBJ2-1
v_gene: TRBV29-1
CDR3aa: CSGTGTGFTSYNEQFF

j_gene: TRBJ1-1
v_gene: TRBV6-5
CDR3aa: CASRRDRFYTEAFF

j_gene: TRBJ1-2
v_gene: TRBV4-2
CDR3aa: CASSQDRGDYGYTF

j_gene: NA
v_gene: TRBV5-1
CDR3aa: CASSLGGDAPYEQYF

j_gene: TRBJ1-6
v_gene: TRBV6-5
CDR3aa: CASSYLGTGGSPLHF

j_gene: TRBJ2-7
v_gene: TRBV7-2
CDR3aa: CASYSGGRSYEQYF

j_gene: TRBJ1-1
v_gene: TRBV29-1
CDR3aa: CSATQGSGGTEAFF

j_gene: TRBJ2-2
v_gene: TRBV7-9
CDR3aa: CASSHTPDRADTGELFF

j_gene: TRBJ1-3
v_gene: TRBV6-1
CDR3aa: CASSNSGNTIYF

j_gene: TRBJ1-4
v_gene: TRBV18
CDR3aa: CASSPEGTNEKLFF

j_gene: TRBJ2-2
v_gene: TRBV5-1
CDR3aa: CASSFIPIDSNTGELFF

j_gene: TRBJ2-1
v_gene: TRBV6-5
CDR3aa: CASSYSLAGAYNEQFF

j_gene: TRBJ2-7
v_gene: TRBV21-1
CDR3aa: CASRYREFFPYEQYF

j_gene: TRBJ1-5
v_gene: TRBV19
CDR3aa: CASSPGPGQPYQPQHF

j_gene: TRBJ1-5
v_gene: TRBV1
CDR3aa: CTSSSRDREWSQPQHF

j_gene: TRBJ2-7
v_gene: TRBV7-9
CDR3aa: CASSLDRGREQYF

j_gene: TRBJ2-2
v_gene: TRBV7-8
CDR3aa: CASSLVMAGTGELFF

j_gene: TRBJ2-2
v_gene: TRBV9
CDR3aa: CASSVGGTAGGYGELFF

j_gene: TRBJ2-7
v_gene: TRBV5-6
CDR3aa: CASSFTSGRRNEQYF

j_gene: TRBJ2-3
v_gene: TRBV28
CDR3aa: CASRPPGLAVTDTQYF

j_gene: TRBJ1-1
v_gene: TRBV28
CDR3aa: CASSFSRGRRTEAFF

j_gene: TRBJ2-3
v_gene: TRBV18
CDR3aa: CASSHEENRELTDTQYF

j_gene: TRBJ2-5
v_gene: TRBV11-3
CDR3aa: CASSQGQGAGETQYF

j_gene: TRBJ1-5
v_gene: TRBV30
CDR3aa: CAWDRGENQPQHF

j_gene: TRBJ2-7
v_gene: TRBV10-3
CDR3aa: CAIDTGGTSYEQYF

j_gene: TRBJ2-2
v_gene: TRBV5-5
CDR3aa: CASSPRTGNTGELFF

j_gene: TRBJ1-2
v_gene: TRBV19
CDR3aa: CASRPSGGNYGYTF

j_gene: TRBJ2-7
v_gene: TRBV19
CDR3aa: CASKDRTGTGSYEQYF

j_gene: TRBJ1-6
v_gene: TRBV6-1
CDR3aa: CASSERVGGDSPLHF

j_gene: TRBJ2-3
v_gene: TRBV29-1
CDR3aa: CSVRERGQGTDTQYF

j_gene: TRBJ1-5
v_gene: TRBV5-6
CDR3aa: CASSLRGGSNQPQHF

j_gene: TRBJ2-2
v_gene: TRBV28
CDR3aa: CASSFGTGELFF

j_gene: TRBJ1-2
v_gene: TRBV7-2
CDR3aa: CASSSQGLLGANYGYTF

j_gene: TRBJ2-2
v_gene: TRBV7-8
CDR3aa: CAVPPGVRIHTGELFF

j_gene: TRBJ2-1
v_gene: TRBV10-3
CDR3aa: CAIRPTSGRAGTSYNEQFF

j_gene: TRBJ1-1
v_gene: TRBV28
CDR3aa: CASSFQGFVRTNTEAFF

j_gene: TRBJ2-7
v_gene: TRBV6-6
CDR3aa: CASSPQGYEQYF

j_gene: TRBJ2-4
v_gene: TRBV18
CDR3aa: CASSPPIGTGGQNIQYF

j_gene: TRBJ2-1
v_gene: TRBV7-8
CDR3aa: CASSFPGLSYNEQFF

j_gene: TRBJ1-4
v_gene: TRBV6-1
CDR3aa: CASSEVVAGGPEKLFF

j_gene: TRBJ1-2
v_gene: TRBV29-1
CDR3aa: CSSGGSGYTF

j_gene: TRBJ2-2
v_gene: TRBV6-4
CDR3aa: CASSEGGTGELFF